This entry lists 3 T cell receptor beta chains sequenced from one sample in a study of CD8 T cells in ankylosing spondylitis. One entry per CDR3 protein results from TCRdb running MiXCR on the 5' RACE reads. Of more than 150,000 distinct CDR3 sequences listed, about 13% were seen once; the top ten hold 16%. Specimen: blood, either unsorted or a sorted T cell fraction (not recorded which). These receptors were collected from a male donor with ankylosing spondylitis or in good health (not recorded which).

The chain has TRBV20-1 and TRBJ2-5, with 9 nucleotides matching TRBD1. This CDR3 comprises 18 residues. Germline V gene sequence: CDR1 DFQATT, CDR2 SNEGSKA (reference sequence). V lost 0 bases to trimming and J lost 0 bases; unmatched junction nucleotides: 11. CDR3 in DNA: TGCAGTGCTAGAGATATAGGTCTGACAGGGGGGTACCAAGAGACCCAGTACTTC. Its protein product is CSARDIGLTGGYQETQYF.

This clonotype came up a few times. The chain has TRBV25-1 and TRBJ1-2, with a tentative D call TRBD1 (5 bases). The CDR3 has 13 residues. The germline V and J ends were trimmed by 1 base and 6 bases, with 9 bases remaining between them. CDR1 MGHDK and CDR2 SYGVNS come from the germline V gene. This CDR3 reads CASSESRDDGYTF. The CDR3 nucleotides are TGTGCCAGCAGTGAATCCAGGGACGATGGCTACACCTTC.

This clonotype was seen a handful of times. The rearrangement links TRBV20-1 to TRBJ2-7, with a tentative D call TRBD1 (5 bases). The CDR3 covers 16 residues. Between the trimmed V and J ends, which lost 6 bases and 2 bases, there was a span of 23 bases. Germline CDR1 and CDR2: DFQATT and SNEGSKA (reference sequence). The CDR3 here is CSATRMTEESPYEQYF. DNA of the CDR3: TGCAGTGCGACCAGAATGACAGAAGAGTCCCCCTACGAGCAGTACTTC.